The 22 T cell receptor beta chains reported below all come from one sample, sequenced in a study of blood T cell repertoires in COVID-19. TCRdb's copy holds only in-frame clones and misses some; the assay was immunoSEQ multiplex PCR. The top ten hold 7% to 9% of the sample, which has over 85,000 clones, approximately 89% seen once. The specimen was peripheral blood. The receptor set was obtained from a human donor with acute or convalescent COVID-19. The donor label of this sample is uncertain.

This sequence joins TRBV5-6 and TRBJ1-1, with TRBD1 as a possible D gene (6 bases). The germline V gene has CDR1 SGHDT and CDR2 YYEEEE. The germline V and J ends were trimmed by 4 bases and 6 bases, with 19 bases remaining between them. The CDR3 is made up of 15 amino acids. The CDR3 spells CASSGTGPPGAEAFF. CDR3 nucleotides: TGTGCCAGCAGCGGTACCGGGCCGCCAGGGGCTGAAGCTTTCTTT.

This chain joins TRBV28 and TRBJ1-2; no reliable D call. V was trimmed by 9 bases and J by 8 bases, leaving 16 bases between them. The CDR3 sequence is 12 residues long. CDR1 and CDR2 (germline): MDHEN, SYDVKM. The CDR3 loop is CASTSAGSGYTF. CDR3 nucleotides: TGTGCCAGTACATCGGCGGGATCCGGCTACACCTTC.

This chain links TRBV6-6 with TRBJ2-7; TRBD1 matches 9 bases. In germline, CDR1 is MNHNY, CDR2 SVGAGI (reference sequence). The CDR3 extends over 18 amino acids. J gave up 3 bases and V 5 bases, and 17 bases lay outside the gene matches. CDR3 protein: CASSPGTGYKSFGYEQYF. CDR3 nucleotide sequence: TGTGCCAGCAGTCCCGGGACAGGGTATAAGTCTTTTGGCTACGAGCAGTACTTC.

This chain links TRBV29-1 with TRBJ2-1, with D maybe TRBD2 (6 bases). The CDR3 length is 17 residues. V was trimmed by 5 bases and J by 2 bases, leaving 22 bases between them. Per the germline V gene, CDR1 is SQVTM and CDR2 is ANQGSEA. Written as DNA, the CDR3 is TGCAGCGTTTTACAGGACCTAACTAGCAGCGCCTACAATGAGCAGTTCTTC. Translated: CSVLQDLTSSAYNEQFF.

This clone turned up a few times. Here the CDR3 DNA reads TGTGCCAGCAGCGGGACAGATTATAATTCACCCCTCCACTTT. This gives the protein CASSGTDYNSPLHF. This chain uses TRBV9 with TRBJ1-6, with D possibly TRBD1 on 6 matching bases. CDR3 length: 14 residues. The V gene lost 3 bases and the J gene lost 4 bases, with 8 bases spanning the gap. Germline lookup yields CDR1 SGDLS and CDR2 YYNGEE. Full variable domain (missing parts from reference TRBV9 and TRBJ1-6): DSGVTQTPKHLITATGQRVTLRCSPRSGDLSVYWYQQSLDQGLQFLIQYYNGEERAKGNILERFSAQQFPDLHSELNLSSLELGDSALYFCASSGTDYNSPLHFGNGTRLTVT.

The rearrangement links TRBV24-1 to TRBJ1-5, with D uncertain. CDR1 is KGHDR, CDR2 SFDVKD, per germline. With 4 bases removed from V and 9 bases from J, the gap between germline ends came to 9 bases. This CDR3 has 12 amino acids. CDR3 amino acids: CATSEPAGPQHF. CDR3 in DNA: TGTGCCACCAGTGAACCCGCGGGGCCCCAGCATTTT.

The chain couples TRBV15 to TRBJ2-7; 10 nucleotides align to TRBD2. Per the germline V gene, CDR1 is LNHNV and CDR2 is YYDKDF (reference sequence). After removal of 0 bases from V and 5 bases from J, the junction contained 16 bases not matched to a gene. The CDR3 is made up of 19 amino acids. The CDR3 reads CATSRDTSGGALALDEQYF. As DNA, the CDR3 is TGTGCCACCAGCAGAGATACAAGCGGGGGGGCCCTGGCTCTGGACGAGCAGTACTTC. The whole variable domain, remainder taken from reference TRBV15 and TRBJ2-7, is DAMVIQNPRYQVTQFGKPVTLSCSQTLNHNVMYWYQQKSSQAPKLLFHYYDKDFNNEADTPDNFQSRRPNTSFCFLDIRSPGLGDTAMYLCATSRDTSGGALALDEQYFGPGTRLTVT.

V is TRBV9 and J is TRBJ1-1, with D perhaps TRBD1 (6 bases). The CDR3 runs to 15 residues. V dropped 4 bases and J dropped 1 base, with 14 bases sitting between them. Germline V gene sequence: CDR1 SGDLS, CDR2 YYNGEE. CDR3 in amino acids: CASSLPGTRNTEAFF. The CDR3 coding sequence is TGTGCCAGCAGCCTACCCGGGACAAGGAACACTGAAGCTTTCTTT.

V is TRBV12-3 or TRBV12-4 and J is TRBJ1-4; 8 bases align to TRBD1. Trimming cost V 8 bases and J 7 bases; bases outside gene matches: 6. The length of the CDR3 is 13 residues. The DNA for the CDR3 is TGTGCCAGCGGACAGGGTGAAACTGAAAAACTGTTTTTT. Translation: CASGQGETEKLFF.

The CDR3 sequence is CASSIGQGSYEQYF. The CDR3 bases are TGTGCCAGTTCTATCGGACAGGGATCCTACGAGCAGTACTTC. The V call is TRBV7-2, the J call TRBJ2-7; 8 nucleotides agree with TRBD1. CDR1 and CDR2 from the germline V gene are SGHTA and FQGNSA. This CDR3 contains 14 residues. The V gene end was trimmed by 9 bases and the J gene end by 1 base; junction bases not matched to a gene: 8.

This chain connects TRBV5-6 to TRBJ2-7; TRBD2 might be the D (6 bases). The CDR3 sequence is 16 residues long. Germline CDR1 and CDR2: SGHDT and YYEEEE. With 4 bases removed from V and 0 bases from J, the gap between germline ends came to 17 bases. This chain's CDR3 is CASSHLARTLSYEQYF. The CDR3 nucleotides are TGTGCCAGCAGCCACCTAGCGAGGACCCTCTCCTACGAGCAGTACTTC.

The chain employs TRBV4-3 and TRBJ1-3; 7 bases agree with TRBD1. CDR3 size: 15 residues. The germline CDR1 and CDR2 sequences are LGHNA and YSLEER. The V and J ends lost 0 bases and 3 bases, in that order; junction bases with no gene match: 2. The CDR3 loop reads CASSQENRGGNTIYF. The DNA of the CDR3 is TGCGCCAGCAGCCAAGAAAACAGGGGTGGAAACACCATATATTTT.

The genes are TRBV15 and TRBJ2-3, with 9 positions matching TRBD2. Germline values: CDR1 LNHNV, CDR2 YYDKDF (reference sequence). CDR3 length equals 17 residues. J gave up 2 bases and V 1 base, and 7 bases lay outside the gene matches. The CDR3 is CATSRVGLAGITDTQYF. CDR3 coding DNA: TGTGCCACCAGCAGAGTGGGGCTAGCGGGGATCACAGATACGCAGTATTTT.

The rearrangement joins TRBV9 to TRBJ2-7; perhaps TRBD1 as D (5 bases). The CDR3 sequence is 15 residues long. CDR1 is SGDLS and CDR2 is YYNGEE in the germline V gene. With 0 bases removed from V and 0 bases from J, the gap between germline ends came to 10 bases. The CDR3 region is CASSVGVGDSYEQYF. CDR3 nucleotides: TGTGCCAGCAGCGTAGGGGTAGGGGACTCCTACGAGCAGTACTTC.

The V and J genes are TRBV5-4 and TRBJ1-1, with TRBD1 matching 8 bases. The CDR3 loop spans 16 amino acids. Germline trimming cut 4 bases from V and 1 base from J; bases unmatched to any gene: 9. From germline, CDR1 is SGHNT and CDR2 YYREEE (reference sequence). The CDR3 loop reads CASSAFLQGGNTEAFF. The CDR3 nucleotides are TGTGCCAGCAGCGCCTTCTTACAGGGGGGGAACACTGAAGCTTTCTTT.

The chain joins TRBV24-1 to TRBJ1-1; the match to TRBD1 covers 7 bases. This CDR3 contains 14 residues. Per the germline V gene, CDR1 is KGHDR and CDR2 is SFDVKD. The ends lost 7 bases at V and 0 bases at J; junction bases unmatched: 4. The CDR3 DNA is TGTGCCACCAGCCCGACAGGGCTGAACACTGAAGCTTTCTTT. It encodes CATSPTGLNTEAFF.

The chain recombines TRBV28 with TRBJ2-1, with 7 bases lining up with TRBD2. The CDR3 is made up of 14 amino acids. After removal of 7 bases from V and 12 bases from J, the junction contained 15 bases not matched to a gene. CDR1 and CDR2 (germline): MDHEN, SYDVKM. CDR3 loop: CASTDVSRGEGQFF. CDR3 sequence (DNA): TGTGCCAGCACCGATGTCAGCCGGGGGGAGGGGCAGTTCTTC.

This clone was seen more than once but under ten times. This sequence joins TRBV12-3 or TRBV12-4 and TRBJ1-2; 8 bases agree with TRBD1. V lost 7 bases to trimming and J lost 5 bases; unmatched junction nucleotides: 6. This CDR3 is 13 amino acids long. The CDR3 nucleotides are TGTGCCAGCAACCGAGACAGGGGATATGGCTACACCTTC. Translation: CASNRDRGYGYTF.

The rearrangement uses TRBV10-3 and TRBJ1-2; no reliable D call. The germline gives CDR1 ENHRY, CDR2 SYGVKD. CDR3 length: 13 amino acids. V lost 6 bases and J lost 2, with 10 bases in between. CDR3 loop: CAISLDGNYGYTF. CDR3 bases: TGTGCCATCAGCCTAGACGGGAACTATGGCTACACCTTC.

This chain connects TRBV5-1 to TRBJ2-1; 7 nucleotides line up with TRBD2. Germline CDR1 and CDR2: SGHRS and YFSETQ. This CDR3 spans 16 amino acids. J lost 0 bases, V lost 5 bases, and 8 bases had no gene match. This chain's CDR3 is CASSLGPGGSYNEQFF. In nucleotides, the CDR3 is TGCGCCAGCAGTCTTGGTCCGGGGGGCTCCTACAATGAGCAGTTCTTC.

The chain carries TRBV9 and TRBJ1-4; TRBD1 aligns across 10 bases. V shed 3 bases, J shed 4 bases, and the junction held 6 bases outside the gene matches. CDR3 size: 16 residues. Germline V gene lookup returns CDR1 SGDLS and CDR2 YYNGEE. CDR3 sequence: CASSATGTGVNEKLFF. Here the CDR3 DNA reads TGTGCCAGCAGCGCAACCGGGACAGGGGTTAATGAAAAACTGTTTTTT.

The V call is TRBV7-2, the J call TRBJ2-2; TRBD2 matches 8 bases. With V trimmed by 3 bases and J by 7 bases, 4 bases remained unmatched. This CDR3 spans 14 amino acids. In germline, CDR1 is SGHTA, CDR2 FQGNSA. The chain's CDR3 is CASSFAGGRGELFF. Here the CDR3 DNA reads TGTGCCAGCAGCTTCGCGGGGGGTCGCGGGGAGCTGTTTTTT. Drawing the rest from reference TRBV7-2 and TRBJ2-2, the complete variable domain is GAGVSQSPSNKVTEKGKDVELRCDPISGHTALYWYRQSLGQGLEFLIYFQGNSAPDKSGLPSDRFSAERTGGSVSTLTIQRTQQEDSAVYLCASSFAGGRGELFFGEGSRLTVL.